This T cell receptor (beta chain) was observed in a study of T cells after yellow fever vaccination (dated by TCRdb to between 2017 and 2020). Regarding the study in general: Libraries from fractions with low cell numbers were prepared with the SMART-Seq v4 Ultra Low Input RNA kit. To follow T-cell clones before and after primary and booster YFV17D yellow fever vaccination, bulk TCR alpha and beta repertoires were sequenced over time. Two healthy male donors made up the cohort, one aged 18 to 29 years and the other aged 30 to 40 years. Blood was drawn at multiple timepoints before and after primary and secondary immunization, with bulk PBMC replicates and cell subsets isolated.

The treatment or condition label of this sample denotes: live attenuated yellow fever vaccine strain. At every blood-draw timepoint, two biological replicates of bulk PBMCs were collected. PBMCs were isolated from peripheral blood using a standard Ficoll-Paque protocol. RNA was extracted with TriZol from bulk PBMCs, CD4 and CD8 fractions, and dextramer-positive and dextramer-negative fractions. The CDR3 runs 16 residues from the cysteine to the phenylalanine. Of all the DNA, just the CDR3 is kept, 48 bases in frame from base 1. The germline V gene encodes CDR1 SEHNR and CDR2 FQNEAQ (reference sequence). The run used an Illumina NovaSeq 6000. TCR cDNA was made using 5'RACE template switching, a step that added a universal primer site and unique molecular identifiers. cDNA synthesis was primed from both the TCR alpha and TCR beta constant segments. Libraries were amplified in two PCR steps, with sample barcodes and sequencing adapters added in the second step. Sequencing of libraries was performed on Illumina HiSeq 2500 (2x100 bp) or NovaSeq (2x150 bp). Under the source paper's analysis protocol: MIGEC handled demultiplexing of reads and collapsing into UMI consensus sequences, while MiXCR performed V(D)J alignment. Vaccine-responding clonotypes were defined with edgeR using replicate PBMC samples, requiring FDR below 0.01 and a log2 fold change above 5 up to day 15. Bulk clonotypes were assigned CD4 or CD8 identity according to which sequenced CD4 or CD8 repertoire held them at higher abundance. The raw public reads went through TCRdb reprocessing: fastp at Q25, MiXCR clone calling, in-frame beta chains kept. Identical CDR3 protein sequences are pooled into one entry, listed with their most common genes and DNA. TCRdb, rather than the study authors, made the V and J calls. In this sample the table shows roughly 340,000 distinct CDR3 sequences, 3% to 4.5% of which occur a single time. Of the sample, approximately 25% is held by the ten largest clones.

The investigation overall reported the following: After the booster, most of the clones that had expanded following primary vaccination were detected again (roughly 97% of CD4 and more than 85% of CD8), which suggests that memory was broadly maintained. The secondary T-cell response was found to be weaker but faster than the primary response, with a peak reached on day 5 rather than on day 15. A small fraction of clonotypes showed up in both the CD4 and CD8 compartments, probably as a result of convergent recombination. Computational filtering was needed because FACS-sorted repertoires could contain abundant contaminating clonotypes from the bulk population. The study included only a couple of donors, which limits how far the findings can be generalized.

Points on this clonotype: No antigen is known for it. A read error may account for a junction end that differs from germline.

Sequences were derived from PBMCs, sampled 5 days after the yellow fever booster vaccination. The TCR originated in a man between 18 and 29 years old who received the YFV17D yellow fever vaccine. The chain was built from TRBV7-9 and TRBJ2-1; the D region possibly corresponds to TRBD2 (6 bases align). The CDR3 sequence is CASSLAWRGSYNEQFF. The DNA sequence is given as TGTGCCAGCAGTTTAGCTTGGAGGGGCTCCTACAATGAGCAGTTCTTC.